Listed below are T cell receptor beta chains from one sample, sequenced in a study of OX40 agonist ivuxolimab in advanced cancers. Data came from immunoSEQ multiplex PCR; TCRdb stores just in-frame clones and leaves some out. This sample has tens of thousands of clones; roughly 84% occur once, and the top ten carry around 0.73%. Sequences were derived from CD4+ or CD8+ T cells sorted from blood, sampled in a trial of the OX40 agonist ivuxolimab. These receptor sequences come from an adult with an advanced solid tumor such as melanoma, head and neck, liver or kidney cancer. CDR3s include the opening cysteine and the closing phenylalanine or tryptophan. D genes are given only for firm matches. The size of a clone is reported for some rows only, either as once, few or many, or as a class for expanded clones.

d_call: TRBD2; v_call: TRBV25-1; j_call: TRBJ2-7; clone_size: -; cdr3_nt: TGTGCCAGCAGCGAAGATTGGGGGGGGTCCTACGAGCAGTACTTC; cdr3_aa: CASSEDWGGSYEQYF
d_call: -; v_call: TRBV6-1; j_call: TRBJ1-1; clone_size: -; cdr3_nt: TGTGCCAGCAGTGTCGCGGGGGGCACTGAAGCTTTCTTT; cdr3_aa: CASSVAGGTEAFF
d_call: -; v_call: TRBV9; j_call: TRBJ2-6; clone_size: -; cdr3_nt: TGTGCCAGCAGCGTAGGGCTCATCCTAAGCTCTGGGGCCAACGTCCTGACTTTC; cdr3_aa: CASSVGLILSSGANVLTF
d_call: TRBD2; v_call: TRBV11-2; j_call: TRBJ2-3; clone_size: -; cdr3_nt: TGTGCCAGCAGGTTGAGCGGGAGCGGAACAGATACGCAGTATTTT; cdr3_aa: CASRLSGSGTDTQYF
d_call: -; v_call: TRBV7-2; j_call: TRBJ2-3; clone_size: -; cdr3_nt: TGTGCCAGCAGCTCCTGGACTGCCAGCCGGGGTACGCAGTATTTT; cdr3_aa: CASSSWTASRGTQYF
d_call: -; v_call: TRBV11-1; j_call: TRBJ1-2; clone_size: -; cdr3_nt: TGTGCCAGCAGCCTATCATCCGTGCCGACAGTCGGCTACACCTTC; cdr3_aa: CASSLSSVPTVGYTF
d_call: TRBD1; v_call: TRBV10-1; j_call: TRBJ2-1; clone_size: -; cdr3_nt: TGCGCCAGCACCCGGGACAGGGCATGGCATGAGCAGTTCTTC; cdr3_aa: CASTRDRAWHEQFF
d_call: -; v_call: TRBV5-1; j_call: TRBJ1-1; clone_size: few; cdr3_nt: TGCGCCAGCAGCAAGACAGGAGGGACTGAAGCTTTCTTT; cdr3_aa: CASSKTGGTEAFF
d_call: TRBD2; v_call: TRBV5-4; j_call: TRBJ2-3; clone_size: -; cdr3_nt: TGTGCCAGCAGTCGGGGACTAGGGGGAGATACGCAGTATTTT; cdr3_aa: CASSRGLGGDTQYF
d_call: -; v_call: TRBV25-1; j_call: TRBJ2-7; clone_size: few; cdr3_nt: TGTGCCAGCAGTGAATCTTCCGCCTACCCCTACGAGCAGTACTTC; cdr3_aa: CASSESSAYPYEQYF
d_call: TRBD2; v_call: TRBV7-2; j_call: TRBJ2-6; clone_size: -; cdr3_nt: TGTGCCAGCAGCCCTTTTCTAGCGGGAGGCAACTCTGGGGCCAACGTCCTGACTTTC; cdr3_aa: CASSPFLAGGNSGANVLTF
d_call: TRBD1; v_call: TRBV7-9; j_call: TRBJ1-3; clone_size: -; cdr3_nt: TGTGCCAGCAGCTTTACAGGGGGCGCCTCATCTGGAAACACCATATATTTT; cdr3_aa: CASSFTGGASSGNTIYF
d_call: -; v_call: TRBV10-2; j_call: TRBJ2-7; clone_size: -; cdr3_nt: TGCGCCAGCAGTGCTGGCGCGACACCTACCTACGAGCAGTACTTC; cdr3_aa: CASSAGATPTYEQYF
d_call: -; v_call: TRBV11-2; j_call: TRBJ1-1; clone_size: once; cdr3_nt: TGTGCCAGCAGCCTCCACAGGGCTACTGAAGCTTTCTTT; cdr3_aa: CASSLHRATEAFF
d_call: -; v_call: TRBV7-9; j_call: TRBJ2-3; clone_size: once; cdr3_nt: TGTGCCAGCAGCTTCGGTCCCGGGACAGATACGCAGTATTTT; cdr3_aa: CASSFGPGTDTQYF
d_call: -; v_call: TRBV23-1; j_call: TRBJ2-7; clone_size: -; cdr3_nt: TGCGCCAGCAGCCCTCTCGAGGATTACGAGCAGTACTTC; cdr3_aa: CASSPLEDYEQYF
d_call: -; v_call: TRBV15; j_call: TRBJ1-1; clone_size: -; cdr3_nt: TGTGCCACCAGCACTTTGATGGGGGACGCTGAAGCTTTCTTT; cdr3_aa: CATSTLMGDAEAFF
d_call: TRBD1; v_call: TRBV6-4; j_call: TRBJ2-1; clone_size: once; cdr3_nt: TGTGCCAGCAGTCTTTCCGGGACAGGGGTTCCCTACAATGAGCAGTTCTTC; cdr3_aa: CASSLSGTGVPYNEQFF
d_call: TRBD1; v_call: TRBV30; j_call: TRBJ2-2; clone_size: -; cdr3_nt: TGTGCCTGGGCCTATACCGGGACAGCGAACACCGGGGAGCTGTTTTTT; cdr3_aa: CAWAYTGTANTGELFF
d_call: TRBD2; v_call: TRBV7-8; j_call: TRBJ2-7; clone_size: -; cdr3_nt: TGTGCCAGCAGCTCCCGCAGTAGCGGGACCCTCTCCTACGAGCAGTACTTC; cdr3_aa: CASSSRSSGTLSYEQYF
d_call: TRBD2; v_call: TRBV15; j_call: TRBJ2-2; clone_size: -; cdr3_nt: TGTGCCACCAGCAGACGTAGGACTAGCGGCGGCGGGGAGCTGTTTTTT; cdr3_aa: CATSRRRTSGGGELFF
d_call: TRBD2; v_call: TRBV27; j_call: TRBJ2-3; clone_size: -; cdr3_nt: TGTGCCAGCAGTGAGACTAGCGCCCGTGCTAGCACAGATACGCAGTATTTT; cdr3_aa: CASSETSARASTDTQYF
d_call: -; v_call: TRBV7-3; j_call: TRBJ1-4; clone_size: few; cdr3_nt: TGTGCCAGCAGCTTGACCGGGACACGTAATGAAAAACTGTTTTTT; cdr3_aa: CASSLTGTRNEKLFF
d_call: -; v_call: TRBV29-1; j_call: TRBJ1-2; clone_size: -; cdr3_nt: TGCAGCGTTGAAGACGGGGGGAGCTATGGCTACACCTTC; cdr3_aa: CSVEDGGSYGYTF
d_call: -; v_call: TRBV5-4; j_call: TRBJ2-5; clone_size: -; cdr3_nt: TGTGCCAGCAGCTTAAGTAGGTCGGGGGAGACCCAGTACTTC; cdr3_aa: CASSLSRSGETQYF
d_call: -; v_call: TRBV5-8; j_call: TRBJ2-1; clone_size: -; cdr3_nt: TGTGCCAGCAGCTTTAGCAATTACAATGAGCAGTTCTTC; cdr3_aa: CASSFSNYNEQFF
d_call: -; v_call: TRBV18; j_call: TRBJ2-7; clone_size: -; cdr3_nt: TGTGCCAGCTCACCAGAACAGGGTCCTGGAAACGAGCAGTACTTC; cdr3_aa: CASSPEQGPGNEQYF
d_call: -; v_call: TRBV5-8; j_call: TRBJ2-7; clone_size: few; cdr3_nt: TGTGCCAGCAGCTTGGGATTGGCGACAAGGCAGTACTTC; cdr3_aa: CASSLGLATRQYF
d_call: -; v_call: TRBV21-1; j_call: TRBJ2-7; clone_size: -; cdr3_nt: -; cdr3_aa: CASSKEWAGGSYEQYF
d_call: -; v_call: TRBV19; j_call: TRBJ1-5; clone_size: -; cdr3_nt: TGTGCCAGTAGTATAGGGCGGCCGAGGGATCAGCCCCAGCATTTT; cdr3_aa: CASSIGRPRDQPQHF
d_call: TRBD2; v_call: TRBV7-2; j_call: TRBJ2-7; clone_size: once; cdr3_nt: TGTGCCAGCAGCTTAGAGGGGACTAGCGGGACCTACGAGCAGTACTTC; cdr3_aa: CASSLEGTSGTYEQYF
d_call: -; v_call: TRBV7-2; j_call: TRBJ1-1; clone_size: -; cdr3_nt: TGTGCCAGCAGTAAAGGGGGTAGTACAACTGAAGCTTTCTTT; cdr3_aa: CASSKGGSTTEAFF
d_call: TRBD2; v_call: TRBV30; j_call: TRBJ2-1; clone_size: -; cdr3_nt: TGTGCCTGGAGGGGAGGGACTAGCGGGAGGGCGAACAATGAGCAGTTCTTC; cdr3_aa: CAWRGGTSGRANNEQFF
d_call: -; v_call: TRBV7-2; j_call: TRBJ1-2; clone_size: -; cdr3_nt: TGTGCCAGCAGCTTCCGACAGACAGCTCCATCAGCTAACTATGGCTACACCTTC; cdr3_aa: CASSFRQTAPSANYGYTF
d_call: -; v_call: TRBV6-6; j_call: TRBJ2-7; clone_size: -; cdr3_nt: TGTGCCAGCAGTTACTCGAAGCCCGGGACCGAGCAGTACTTC; cdr3_aa: CASSYSKPGTEQYF
d_call: TRBD1; v_call: TRBV7-2; j_call: TRBJ2-5; clone_size: few; cdr3_nt: TGTGCCAGCAGTTTATCCGGGACAGGGGAAGAGACCCAGTACTTC; cdr3_aa: CASSLSGTGEETQYF
d_call: -; v_call: TRBV29-1; j_call: TRBJ1-2; clone_size: -; cdr3_nt: TGCAGCGTTGAAGAAGGTATGGGGAAGAACTATGGCTACACCTTC; cdr3_aa: CSVEEGMGKNYGYTF
d_call: -; v_call: TRBV6-5; j_call: TRBJ2-1; clone_size: -; cdr3_nt: TGTGCCAGCACAAGCGGATCCTACAATGAGCAGTTCTTC; cdr3_aa: CASTSGSYNEQFF
d_call: TRBD1; v_call: TRBV4-2; j_call: TRBJ1-6; clone_size: once; cdr3_nt: TGTGCCAGCAGCCAATGGGAAGGGGGCAGGGGACAAGGGCCCTTTTCACCCCTCCACTTT; cdr3_aa: CASSQWEGGRGQGPFSPLHF
d_call: -; v_call: TRBV6-1; j_call: TRBJ1-2; clone_size: -; cdr3_nt: TGTGCCAGCACTCCGGACACGAACTATGGCTACACCTTC; cdr3_aa: CASTPDTNYGYTF
d_call: -; v_call: TRBV27; j_call: TRBJ2-7; clone_size: -; cdr3_nt: TGTGCCAGCAGTTTGCGAGGGGGGGCGGACGAGCAGTACTTC; cdr3_aa: CASSLRGGADEQYF
d_call: TRBD1; v_call: TRBV5-5; j_call: TRBJ1-1; clone_size: -; cdr3_nt: TGTGCCAGCAGCTGGAAGTGGGACAGGGGGCGCGGGGACACTGAAGCTTTCTTT; cdr3_aa: CASSWKWDRGRGDTEAFF
d_call: TRBD1; v_call: TRBV15; j_call: TRBJ1-2; clone_size: -; cdr3_nt: TGTGCCACCAGCAGAGGGGACAGGGAAAACTATGGCTACACCTTC; cdr3_aa: CATSRGDRENYGYTF
d_call: -; v_call: TRBV28; j_call: TRBJ2-6; clone_size: few; cdr3_nt: TGTGCCAGCAGTGGGTCCGCTGGGGCCAACGTCCTGACTTTC; cdr3_aa: CASSGSAGANVLTF
d_call: TRBD1; v_call: TRBV7-9; j_call: TRBJ2-7; clone_size: many; cdr3_nt: TGTGCCAGCAGCTTCGGGGAGTTAATGGGACAGGACTCCTACGAGCAGTACTTC; cdr3_aa: CASSFGELMGQDSYEQYF
d_call: TRBD2; v_call: TRBV28; j_call: TRBJ2-5; clone_size: -; cdr3_nt: TGTGCCAGCAGCGCAACTAGCGGAGTTTGGGAGACCCAGTACTTC; cdr3_aa: CASSATSGVWETQYF
d_call: -; v_call: TRBV7-8; j_call: TRBJ1-1; clone_size: -; cdr3_nt: TGTGCCAGCAGCTTTTCGCCGGTAAACACTGAAGCTTTCTTT; cdr3_aa: CASSFSPVNTEAFF
d_call: -; v_call: TRBV30; j_call: TRBJ1-1; clone_size: -; cdr3_nt: TGTGCCTGGAGGGGAGACTATACTGAAGCTTTCTTT; cdr3_aa: CAWRGDYTEAFF
d_call: -; v_call: TRBV6-5; j_call: TRBJ1-5; clone_size: -; cdr3_nt: TGTGCCAGCGGACCTACAGGCTCCAATCAGCCCCAGCATTTT; cdr3_aa: CASGPTGSNQPQHF
d_call: TRBD1; v_call: TRBV11-3; j_call: TRBJ2-3; clone_size: few; cdr3_nt: TGTGCCAGCAGCTTAAGTTGGGACAGGGGGACAGATACGCAGTATTTT; cdr3_aa: CASSLSWDRGTDTQYF
d_call: -; v_call: TRBV6-5; j_call: TRBJ1-2; clone_size: -; cdr3_nt: TGTGCCAGCAGTTACTCCCGGGACATTCCCCTCTATGGCTACACCTTC; cdr3_aa: CASSYSRDIPLYGYTF
d_call: -; v_call: TRBV11-2; j_call: TRBJ1-2; clone_size: -; cdr3_nt: TGTGCCAGCAGCTCGGGCCGTGGGGGCTACACCTTC; cdr3_aa: CASSSGRGGYTF
d_call: TRBD2; v_call: TRBV5-1; j_call: TRBJ2-7; clone_size: -; cdr3_nt: TGCGCCAGCAGCTTACTAGCGGCCTTCTCCTACGAGCAGTACTTC; cdr3_aa: CASSLLAAFSYEQYF
d_call: -; v_call: TRBV5-1; j_call: TRBJ2-3; clone_size: once; cdr3_nt: TGCGCCAGCAATGTGGGATCCGGCACAGATACGCAGTATTTT; cdr3_aa: CASNVGSGTDTQYF